This T cell receptor (beta chain) appears in the sequencing data of a study of CD8 T cells in ankylosing spondylitis. TCRdb processed the 5' RACE reads anew with MiXCR; each CDR3 protein has one entry. The sample shows a few hundred thousand distinct CDR3 sequences, roughly 20% of them seen only once. V was clipped by 6 bases and J by 7 bases; unmatched bases: 4. In germline, CDR1 is DFQATT, CDR2 SNEGSKA (reference sequence). CDR3 size: 12 residues. The source material was blood, either unsorted or a sorted T cell fraction (not recorded which). The source is a female donor with ankylosing spondylitis or in good health (not recorded which). The chain has TRBV20-1 and TRBJ2-2, with TRBD1 matching 8 bases. As DNA, the CDR3 is TGCAGTGCGTACAGGGGGAGCGGGGAGCTGTTTTTT. Its protein is CSAYRGSGELFF.